Listed below are T cell receptor beta chains from one sample, sequenced in a study of Ad26.COV2.S vaccination and SARS-CoV-2 variants. Data came from immunoSEQ multiplex PCR; TCRdb stores just in-frame clones and leaves some out. The sample has 350,000 to 500,000 clones, about nine tenths seen once. The source material was peripheral blood, sampled in a trial of Ad26.COV2.S vaccine versus placebo. All receptors derive from a person aged 18-60 years who received the Ad26.COV2.S COVID-19 vaccine or a placebo. CDR3s include the opening cysteine and the closing phenylalanine or tryptophan. D genes are given only for firm matches.

len	v_gene	j_gene	d_gene	CDR3aa
18	TRBV18	TRBJ2-6	TRBD1	CASSLVRGQGRGANVLTF
12	TRBV29-1	TRBJ1-5	-	CSAGARDQPQHF
12	TRBV6-2/TRBV6-3	TRBJ2-1	-	CASSQFGTEQFF
15	TRBV7-2	TRBJ1-4	TRBD1	CASSLGQGALEKLFF
14	TRBV30	TRBJ1-2	-	CAWSVIQFEYGYTF
13	TRBV12-3/TRBV12-4	TRBJ2-5	-	CASRRDSQETQYF
13	TRBV7-8	TRBJ1-1	-	CASSPTGVSEAFF
14	TRBV5-6	TRBJ2-1	TRBD2	CASTRGGADNEQFF
13	TRBV5-1	TRBJ2-3	-	CASSLAGVGEQYF
14	TRBV11-2	TRBJ1-3	-	CASSLDRQGTTIYF